These 8 T cell receptor beta chains share one sample of origin, sequenced in a study of tumor-infiltrating lymphocytes in primary liver carcinoma. Production of TCR beta cDNA used around 460 ng total RNA together with a constant-region primer. TCR beta libraries came from three nested multiplex PCR rounds using slightly modified ARM-PCR. Use of TRBV1-TRBV30 forward primers with a C-beta reverse primer characterized the first two PCR rounds, which lasted about 9 cycles each. MiXCR, applied by TCRdb to the multiplex PCR reads, yields one record per CDR3 protein. This table holds about 21,000 distinct CDR3 sequences, 65% to 85% found once. Starting material for RNA and DNA co-extraction consisted of roughly 17-31 mg of unsorted bulk tissue. The sequencing sample was made of liver tumor tissue from sampling region 1. Described subset: tumor region T1, superior pole. The origin of the receptors is a man between 35 and 55 years old with primary liver carcinoma and hepatitis B virus infection.

Worth noting for this clonotype: This sequence may be a read error, since a much larger clone differs from it by one base. The chain links TRBV9 to TRBJ2-2, with 10 bases matching TRBD2. Germline V gene sequence: CDR1 SGDLS, CDR2 YYNGEE. The CDR3 extends over 17 amino acids. The CDR3 DNA sequence: TGTGCCAGCAGCGAGCTAGCGGGAGCCCCCCCAGCCGGGGATCTGTTTTTT. It yields the protein CASSELAGAPPAGDLFF.

The gene calls are TRBV10-3 and TRBJ1-6; D unresolved. Germline CDR1 ENHRY, CDR2 SYGVKD. The CDR3 sequence is 14 residues long. The germline V and J ends were trimmed by 3 bases and 9 bases, with 12 bases remaining between them. The CDR3 sequence: CAISEVIFSSPLHF. The CDR3 region has the DNA TGTGCCATCAGTGAAGTCATCTTTAGTTCACCCCTCCACTTT.

As to this clonotype: At one of its ends the junction is not consistent with the germline gene, which may arise from a read error. The genes are TRBV11-2 and TRBJ2-3, with 12 nucleotides matching TRBD1. This CDR3 comprises 18 residues. Germline V CDR1 and CDR2: SGHAT, FQNNGV. CDR3 residues: CACSLVAGTGGKTDRQYF. In nucleotides, the CDR3 is TGTGCCTGCAGCTTAGTCGCAGGGACAGGGGGCAAAACAGATAGGCAGTATTTT.

To note about this clonotype: The junction departs from germline at one end; a sequencing error may be responsible. The V gene is TRBV7-8, the J gene TRBJ1-2, with unresolved D. Per germline, CDR1 SGHVS and CDR2 FQNEAQ. This CDR3 region has 15 residues. CDR3 sequence: CASSLSSTLAFGYTF. CDR3 sequence (DNA): TGTGCCAGTAGCTTAAGTTCCACACTGGCCTTTGGCTACACCTTC.

This clonotype has only one observation. Its ends do not fully match the called genes, so a read error is possible. The chain recombines TRBV5-4 with TRBJ2-1; D possibly corresponds to TRBD1 (6 bases). Germline values: CDR1 SGHNT, CDR2 YYREEE (reference sequence). CDR3 length: 15 residues. CDR3 region: CASSTERDKHNEQFF. CDR3 DNA sequence: TGTGCCAGCAGCACCGAACGGGACAAACACAATGAACAGTTCTTC.

The CDR3 reads CASSLEQAVNFNEQFF. In DNA form, the CDR3 reads TGTGCCAGCAGCTTAGAGCAGGCTGTTAACTTCAATGAGCAGTTCTTC. This chain connects TRBV11-2 to TRBJ2-1; D unresolved. CDR3 length: 16 amino acids. V gave up 0 bases and J gave up 6 bases, with 15 bases separating them. In germline, CDR1 is SGHAT, CDR2 FQNNGV.

This clonotype was recorded once. Germline and junction disagree at one end, which may indicate a read error. The rearrangement links TRBV11-2 to TRBJ2-3, with D unclear. Germline V CDR1 and CDR2: SGHAT, FQNNGV. This CDR3 region has 12 residues. CDR3 loop: CASSASTDTRCF. CDR3 DNA sequence: TGTGCCAGCAGCGCCAGCACAGATACGCGGTGCTTT. The variable domain in full, with the rest retrieved from reference TRBV11-2 and TRBJ2-3, is EAGVAQSPRYKIIEKRQSVAFWCNPISGHATLYWYQQILGQGPKLLIQFQNNGVVDDSQLPKDRFSAERLKGVDSTLKIQPAKLEDSAVYLCASSASTDTRCFGPGTRLTVL.

To note about this clonotype: One end of the junction fails to match germline, which may point to a read error. J is TRBJ2-1 and V is TRBV6-1; 7 bases match TRBD1. The CDR3 has 14 residues. In germline, CDR1 is MNHNS, CDR2 SASEGT. The CDR3: CVSSDPRQGNEQFF. CDR3 nucleotides: TGTGTCAGCAGTGACCCCAGACAGGGCAATGAGCAGTTCTTC.